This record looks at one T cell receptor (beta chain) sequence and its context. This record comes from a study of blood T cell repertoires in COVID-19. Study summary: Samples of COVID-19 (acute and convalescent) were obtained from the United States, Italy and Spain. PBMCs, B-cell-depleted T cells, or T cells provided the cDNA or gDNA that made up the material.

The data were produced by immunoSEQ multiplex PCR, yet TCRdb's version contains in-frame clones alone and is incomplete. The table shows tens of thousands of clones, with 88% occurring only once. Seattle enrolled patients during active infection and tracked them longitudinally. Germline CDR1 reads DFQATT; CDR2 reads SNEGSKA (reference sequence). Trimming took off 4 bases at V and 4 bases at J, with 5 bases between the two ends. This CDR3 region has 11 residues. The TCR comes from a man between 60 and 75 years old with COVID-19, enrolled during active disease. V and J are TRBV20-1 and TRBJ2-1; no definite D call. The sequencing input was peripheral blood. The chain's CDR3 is CSAINYNEQFF. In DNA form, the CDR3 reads TGCAGTGCTATAAATTACAATGAGCAGTTCTTC.